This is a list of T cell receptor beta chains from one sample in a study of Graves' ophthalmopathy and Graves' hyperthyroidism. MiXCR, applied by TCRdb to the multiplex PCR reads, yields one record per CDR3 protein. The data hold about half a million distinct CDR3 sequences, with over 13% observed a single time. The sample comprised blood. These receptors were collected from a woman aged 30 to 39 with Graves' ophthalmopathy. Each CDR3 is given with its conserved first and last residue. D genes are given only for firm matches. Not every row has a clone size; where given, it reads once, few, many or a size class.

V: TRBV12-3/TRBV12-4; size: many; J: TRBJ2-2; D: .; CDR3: CASMDSNTGELFF; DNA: TGTGCCAGCATGGACAGTAACACCGGGGAGCTGTTTTTT
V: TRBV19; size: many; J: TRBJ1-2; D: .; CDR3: CASSIQEYYGYTF; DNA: TGTGCCAGTAGTATACAGGAGTACTATGGCTACACCTTC
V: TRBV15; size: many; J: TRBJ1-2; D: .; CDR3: CATSREGAGENYGYTF; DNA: TGTGCCACCAGCAGAGAAGGGGCAGGGGAGAACTATGGCTACACCTTC
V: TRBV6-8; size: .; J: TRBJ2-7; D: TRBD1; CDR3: CASFRSGGTYEQYF; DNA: TGTGCCAGCTTTAGATCAGGGGGAACCTACGAGCAGTACTTC
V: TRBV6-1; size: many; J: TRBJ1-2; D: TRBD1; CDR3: CASRRTGGIYGYTF; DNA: TGTGCCAGCAGGCGGACAGGGGGCATCTATGGCTACACCTTC
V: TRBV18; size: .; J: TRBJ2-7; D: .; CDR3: CASSVGHNYEQYF; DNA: TGTGCCAGCTCAGTCGGACACAACTACGAGCAGTACTTC
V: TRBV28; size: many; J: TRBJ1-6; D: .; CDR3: CASSVTGLNSSPLHF; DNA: TGTGCCAGCAGTGTGACAGGATTGAATAGTTCACCCCTCCACTTT
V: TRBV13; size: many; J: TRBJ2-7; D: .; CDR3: CASSPRDVLYEQYF; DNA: TGTGCCAGCAGCCCTCGGGACGTCTTATACGAGCAGTACTTC
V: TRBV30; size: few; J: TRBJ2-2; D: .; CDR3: CAWSKPWTAGRTGELFF; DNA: TGTGCCTGGAGTAAACCGTGGACAGCGGGACGGACCGGGGAGCTGTTTTTT
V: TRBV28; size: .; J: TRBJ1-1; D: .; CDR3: CASSLPQYDSAFF; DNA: TGTGCCAGCAGCCTACCTCAGTACGATAGTGCTTTCTTT
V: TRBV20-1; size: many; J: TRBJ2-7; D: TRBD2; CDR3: CSAPGTSESYEQYF; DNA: TGCAGTGCTCCTGGGACTAGCGAGTCCTACGAGCAGTACTTC
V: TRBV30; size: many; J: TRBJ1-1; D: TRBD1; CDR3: CAWSHGQGGYAFF; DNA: TGTGCCTGGAGTCACGGACAGGGAGGCTATGCTTTCTTT
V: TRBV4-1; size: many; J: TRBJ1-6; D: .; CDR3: CASSQEVGHLNSPLHF; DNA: TGCGCCAGCAGCCAAGAAGTTGGACACCTTAATTCACCCCTCCACTTT
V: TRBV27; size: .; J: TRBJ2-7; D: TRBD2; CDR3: CASSSGLAGGVYEQYF; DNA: TGTGCCAGCAGTTCGGGACTAGCGGGGGGGGTCTACGAGCAGTACTTC
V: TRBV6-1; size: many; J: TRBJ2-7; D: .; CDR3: CASSDWMGGSYEQYF; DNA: TGTGCCAGCAGTGATTGGATGGGAGGATCCTACGAGCAGTACTTC
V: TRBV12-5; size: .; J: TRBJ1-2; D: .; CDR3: CASGLAPIGGDYGYTF; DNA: TGTGCTAGTGGTTTGGCCCCCATTGGGGGAGACTATGGCTACACCTTC
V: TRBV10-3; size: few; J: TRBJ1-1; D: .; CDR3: CAITTDGHLNTEAFF; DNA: TGTGCCATCACCACGGACGGACACCTGAACACTGAAGCTTTCTTT
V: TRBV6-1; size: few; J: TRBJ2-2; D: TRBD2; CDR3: CASSEETRLAGNTGELFF; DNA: TGTGCCAGCAGTGAAGAAACTCGACTAGCGGGGAACACCGGGGAGCTGTTTTTT
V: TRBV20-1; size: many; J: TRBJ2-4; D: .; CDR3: CSATLKDIQYF; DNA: TGCAGTGCTACCCTTAAGGACATTCAGTACTTC
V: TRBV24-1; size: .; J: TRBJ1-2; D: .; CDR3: CATSDSKIGREFYGYTF; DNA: TGTGCCACCAGTGATTCAAAGATTGGACGGGAGTTCTATGGCTACACCTTC
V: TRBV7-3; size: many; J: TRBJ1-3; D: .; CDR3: CASSPSDSGNTIYF; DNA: TGTGCCAGCAGCCCGTCGGACAGCGGAAACACCATATATTTT
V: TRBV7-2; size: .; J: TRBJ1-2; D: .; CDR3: CASSPSFNYGYTF; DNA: TGTGCCAGCAGCCCCTCCTTTAACTATGGCTACACCTTC
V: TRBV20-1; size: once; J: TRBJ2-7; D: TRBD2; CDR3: CSARIRTSGRARYEQYF; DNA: TGCAGTGCTAGAATCCGGACTAGCGGGAGGGCCAGGTACGAGCAGTACTTC
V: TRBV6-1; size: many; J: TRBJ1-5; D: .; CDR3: CASSAPMNYQPQHF; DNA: TGTGCCAGCAGTGCGCCAATGAACTATCAGCCCCAGCATTTT
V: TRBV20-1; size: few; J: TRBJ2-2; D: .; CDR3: CSARDGEAGELFF; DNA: TGCAGTGCTAGAGACGGGGAGGCCGGGGAGCTGTTTTTT
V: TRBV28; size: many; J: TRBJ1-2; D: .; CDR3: CASSSPQVLGGCTF; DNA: TGTGCCAGCAGTTCACCTCAGGTCCTGGGAGGCTGCACCTTC
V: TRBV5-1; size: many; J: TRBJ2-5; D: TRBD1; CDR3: CASTKGQLQETQYF; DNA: TGCGCCAGCACTAAGGGACAGCTCCAAGAGACCCAGTACTTC
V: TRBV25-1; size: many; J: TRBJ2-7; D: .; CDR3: CASRLNLRVFSYEQYF; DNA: TGTGCCAGCAGGCTAAACCTCAGGGTGTTTTCCTACGAGCAGTACTTC
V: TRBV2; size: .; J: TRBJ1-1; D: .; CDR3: CASTLAQFEAFF; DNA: TGTGCCAGCACCCTGGCACAATTTGAAGCTTTCTTT
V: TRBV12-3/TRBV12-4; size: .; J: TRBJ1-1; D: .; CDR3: CASRSPWNAEAFF; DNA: TGTGCCAGCAGGTCCCCCTGGAACGCTGAAGCTTTCTTT
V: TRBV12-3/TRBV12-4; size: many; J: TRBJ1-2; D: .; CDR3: CASSLTGLLFYGYTF; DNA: TGTGCCAGCAGCCTGACAGGCCTTCTCTTCTATGGCTACACCTTC
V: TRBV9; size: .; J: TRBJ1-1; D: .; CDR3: CASSAGGGGEAFF; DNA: TGTGCCAGCAGCGCTGGGGGCGGCGGGGAAGCTTTCTTT
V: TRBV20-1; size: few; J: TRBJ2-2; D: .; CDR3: CSATPGALGAGELFF; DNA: TGCAGTGCTACCCCCGGGGCCCTGGGGGCCGGGGAGCTGTTTTTT
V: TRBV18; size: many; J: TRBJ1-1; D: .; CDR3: CASSPGSLLNTEAFF; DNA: TGTGCCAGCTCACCGGGCAGCCTCCTGAACACTGAAGCTTTCTTT
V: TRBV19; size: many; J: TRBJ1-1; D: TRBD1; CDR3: CASSGRDRGTEAFF; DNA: TGTGCCAGTAGTGGCCGGGACAGGGGAACTGAAGCTTTCTTT
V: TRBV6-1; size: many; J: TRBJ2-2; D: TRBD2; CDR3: CASSELELLAGGDGELFF; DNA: TGTGCCAGCAGTGAATTAGAGTTACTAGCGGGAGGGGACGGGGAGCTGTTTTTT
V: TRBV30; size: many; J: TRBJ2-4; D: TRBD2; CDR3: CAWELAGLAKNIQYF; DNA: TGTGCCTGGGAATTAGCGGGGTTAGCCAAAAACATTCAGTACTTC
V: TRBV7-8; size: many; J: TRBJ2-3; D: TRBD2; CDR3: CASSLVPAGGDTQYF; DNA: TGTGCCAGCAGCTTAGTACCAGCGGGAGGAGATACGCAGTATTTT
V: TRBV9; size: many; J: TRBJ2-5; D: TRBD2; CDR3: CASSVAPSGARETQYF; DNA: TGTGCCAGCAGCGTAGCTCCTAGCGGCGCCAGAGAGACCCAGTACTTC
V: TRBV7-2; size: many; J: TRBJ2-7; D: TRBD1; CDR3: CASSLVATGDSYEQYF; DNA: TGTGCCAGCAGCTTAGTCGCGACAGGGGATTCCTACGAGCAGTACTTC
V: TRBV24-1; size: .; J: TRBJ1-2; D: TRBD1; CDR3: CATSDPWGQQPGYTF; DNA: TGTGCCACCAGTGACCCCTGGGGACAGCAGCCCGGCTACACCTTC
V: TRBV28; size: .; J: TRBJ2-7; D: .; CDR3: CASSFSDSYEQYF; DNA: TGTGCCAGCAGTTTCTCGGATTCCTACGAGCAGTACTTC
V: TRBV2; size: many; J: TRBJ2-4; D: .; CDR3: CASNLFGGADIKYF; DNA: TGTGCCAGCAACCTTTTTGGGGGCGCGGACATTAAGTACTTC
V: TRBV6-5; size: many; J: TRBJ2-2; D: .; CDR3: CASSYLPGDTGELFF; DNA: TGTGCCAGCAGTTATCTGCCAGGGGACACCGGGGAGCTGTTTTTT
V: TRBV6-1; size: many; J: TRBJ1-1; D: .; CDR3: CASRRSRGTEAFF; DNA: TGTGCCAGCAGGAGGTCCAGAGGGACTGAAGCTTTCTTT
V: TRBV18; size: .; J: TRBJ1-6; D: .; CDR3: CASSFARDDSPLHF; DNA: TGTGCCAGCTCGTTTGCCAGGGACGATTCACCCCTCCACTTT
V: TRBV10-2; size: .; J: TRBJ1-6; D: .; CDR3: CASSEFAGYNSPLHF; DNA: TGCGCCAGCAGTGAGTTTGCTGGATATAATTCACCCCTCCACTTT
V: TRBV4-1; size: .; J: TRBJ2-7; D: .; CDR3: CASSQVGQVRSYEQYF; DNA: TGCGCCAGCAGCCAAGTAGGGCAGGTACGCTCCTACGAGCAGTACTTC
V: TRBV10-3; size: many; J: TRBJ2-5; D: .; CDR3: CAITATPKETQYF; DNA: TGTGCCATCACCGCTACCCCCAAAGAGACCCAGTACTTC
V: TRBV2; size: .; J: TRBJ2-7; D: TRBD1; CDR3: CASDPGQGPYEQYF; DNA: TGTGCCAGCGACCCGGGACAGGGGCCCTACGAGCAGTACTTC
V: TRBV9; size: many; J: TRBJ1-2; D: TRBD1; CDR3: CASSVATDRDRANYGYTF; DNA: TGTGCCAGCAGCGTAGCAACCGACCGGGACAGGGCTAACTATGGCTACACCTTC
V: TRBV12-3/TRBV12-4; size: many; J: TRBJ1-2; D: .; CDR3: CATREGGDYGYTF; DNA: TGTGCCACCCGTGAGGGAGGGGACTATGGCTACACCTTC